This note documents a single T cell receptor (beta chain) sequence. Random hexamers served to reverse transcribe about 0.45 to 1 ug RNA. The CDR3 of TCR beta was amplified by immunoSEQ multiplex PCR across 54 Vbeta and 13 Jbeta. In TCRdb, the immunoSEQ multiplex PCR reads were re-called with MiXCR into one record per CDR3 protein. In the table there are more than 150,000 distinct CDR3 sequences, about 92% of which are singletons. This sample is drawn from a study of CD8 T cells in Susac syndrome. The specimen sequenced was CD4+ T cells from PBMCs. The TCR sequence derives from a human donor in good health.

CDR3 nucleotides: TGCGCCAGCAGCCAAGATTCACGGACGGCGGGGTCCCAGTACTTC. Residues: CASSQDSRTAGSQYF. The J gene is TRBJ2-5, the V gene TRBV4-3; maybe TRBD2 (6 bases). The CDR3 contains 15 residues. Germline values: CDR1 LGHNA, CDR2 YSLEER. Deletions cut 0 bases from V and 9 bases from J, with 17 bases between.